The 21 T cell receptor beta chains listed next were all sequenced from one sample in a study of T cells of healthy individuals. Each CDR3 protein gets one entry after TCRdb re-called the 5' RACE reads with MiXCR. The sample contains tens of thousands of distinct CDR3 sequences, around 15% of which appear only once. These receptors originate from a human donor in good health.

This sequence joins TRBV4-3 and TRBJ1-3; D ambiguous. Trimming took 1 base from V and 0 from J, leaving 7 bases between them. This CDR3 has 15 residues. The germline gives CDR1 LGHNA, CDR2 YSLEER. CDR3 residues: CASSQGDGSGNTIYF. The CDR3 bases are TGCGCCAGCAGCCAAGGGGATGGCTCTGGAAACACCATATATTTT.

The table lists this clonotype with many counts. The CDR3 DNA reads as TGTGCCAGCATTAGACAGCGGAACACTGAAGCTTTCTTT. Translation gives CASIRQRNTEAFF. The chain links TRBV12-3 or TRBV12-4 to TRBJ1-1, with TRBD1 as a possible D gene (5 bases). V was pared by 7 bases and J by 1 base, with 10 bases between. The CDR3 extends over 13 amino acids.

The chain employs TRBV7-2 and TRBJ1-5; 9 bases align to TRBD1. Germline CDR1 is SGHTA and CDR2 is FQGNSA. J lost 1 base, V lost 5 bases, and 12 bases had no gene match. The CDR3 consists of 18 residues. CDR3 in DNA: TGTGCCAGCAGCCAAGGGACAGGGAGGGATTGGAGCAATCAGCCCCAGCATTTT. This gives the protein CASSQGTGRDWSNQPQHF.

This clonotype was observed at least ten times. CDR3 bases: TGTGCCATCGGCGGCACAGATACGCAGTATTTT. Its translation is CAIGGTDTQYF. V gene TRBV10-3 combines with J gene TRBJ2-3; D is undetermined. Per the germline V gene, CDR1 is ENHRY and CDR2 is SYGVKD. The V and J ends lost 8 bases and 1 base respectively, with 4 bases between them. The CDR3 contains 11 residues.

This clonotype came up a few times. The chain uses TRBV6-4 and TRBJ2-1; 9 nucleotides agree with TRBD2. V lost 5 bases and J lost 5; bases outside the gene matches: 4. Germline V gives CDR1 MRHNA, CDR2 SNTAGT. The CDR3 spans 14 residues. The CDR3 region has the DNA TGTGCCAGCAGTCGGACTAGCGCCCACAATGAGCAGTTCTTC. Its protein is CASSRTSAHNEQFF.

The chain uses TRBV6-6 and TRBJ1-2; 7 bases agree with TRBD1. The V gene's germline CDR1 is MNHNY and CDR2 SVGAGI (reference sequence). The CDR3 runs to 13 residues. J was trimmed by 4 bases and V by 7 bases; bases with no gene match: 6. In nucleotides, the CDR3 is TGTGCCAGCACAGGGGGGGCAGGCTATGGCTACACCTTC. It encodes CASTGGAGYGYTF.

This clonotype occurred many times. V is TRBV28 and J is TRBJ2-6, with D possibly TRBD2 on 5 matching bases. There are 18 residues in the CDR3. CDR1 and CDR2 (germline): MDHEN, SYDVKM. The V gene lost 3 bases and the J gene lost 2 bases, with 17 bases spanning the gap. Here the CDR3 reads CASSFESAGVAGANVLTF. The CDR3 DNA is TGTGCCAGCAGTTTCGAGTCTGCCGGGGTAGCTGGGGCCAACGTCCTGACTTTC.

V usage is TRBV6-5 and J usage is TRBJ1-5; perhaps TRBD1 as D (6 bases). V was trimmed by 2 bases and J by 2 bases, leaving 10 bases between them. The CDR3 covers 15 residues. Germline-derived CDR1 and CDR2 are MNHEY and SVGAGI. CDR3 nucleotide sequence: TGTGCCAGCAGTTACACAGGGTTCGGCAATCAGCCCCAGCATTTT. Its protein is CASSYTGFGNQPQHF.

This clonotype appeared many times. The chain combines TRBV7-6 with TRBJ1-6, with D unclear. The CDR3 totals 14 residues. CDR1 and CDR2 from the germline V gene are SGHVS and FNYEAQ. Trimming stripped 8 bases from V and 4 bases from J, with 12 bases between. CDR3 amino acids: CASGRPRYNSPLHF. In DNA form, the CDR3 reads TGTGCCAGCGGCCGCCCGAGGTATAATTCACCCCTCCACTTT.

The chain is built from TRBV28 and TRBJ1-5; possible D gene TRBD1, 5 bases. The length of the CDR3 is 15 residues. Trimming removed 6 bases at V and 4 bases at J, with 16 bases between. Germline CDR1 and CDR2: MDHEN and SYDVKM. The chain's CDR3 is CASRLLDSLNQPQHF. In nucleotides, the CDR3 is TGTGCCAGCAGACTACTAGACAGTTTAAATCAGCCCCAGCATTTT.

V and J are TRBV4-1 and TRBJ2-7, with 11 bases that match TRBD2. Germline lookup yields CDR1 MGHRA and CDR2 YSYEKL. This CDR3 contains 14 residues. V was clipped by 6 bases and J by 5 bases; unmatched bases: 6. The CDR3 DNA reads as TGCGCCAGCAGAAAACTAGCGGGAGTTGACGAGCAGTACTTC. Amino acid sequence: CASRKLAGVDEQYF.

The rearrangement links TRBV5-1 to TRBJ2-5; 9 nucleotides agree with TRBD1. Germline V gene lookup returns CDR1 SGHRS and CDR2 YFSETQ. With V trimmed by 4 bases and J by 3 bases, 4 bases remained unmatched. The CDR3 spans 14 residues. The CDR3 DNA sequence: TGCGCCAGCAGCCCGGGACAGGGAGAAGAGACCCAGTACTTC. This gives the protein CASSPGQGEETQYF.

As regards this clonotype: A much bigger clone sits one base away, suggesting this may be a read error. This chain uses TRBV30 with TRBJ2-1, with D perhaps TRBD2 (6 bases). This CDR3 has 14 residues. Germline values: CDR1 GTSNPN, CDR2 SVGIG (reference sequence). The CDR3 nucleotides read TGTGGCTGGAGGGGTCTCACTGGATACAATGAGCAGTTCTTC. This sequence encodes CGWRGLTGYNEQFF.

This sequence joins TRBV6-2 or TRBV6-3 and TRBJ2-1; tentatively, D is TRBD1 (6 bases). V was pared by 4 bases and J by 8 bases, with 12 bases between. Germline loops: CDR1 MNHEY, CDR2 SVGEGT. The CDR3 runs to 13 residues. CDR3 sequence: CASSLAPGDEQFF. For the CDR3, the DNA is TGTGCCAGCAGTTTAGCCCCAGGGGATGAGCAGTTCTTC.

This rearrangement joins TRBV6-2 or TRBV6-3 to TRBJ1-1; 8 bases match TRBD1. Germline CDR1 MNHEY, CDR2 SVGEGT. V gave up 4 bases and J gave up 4 bases; unmatched junction bases: 14. The CDR3 is 17 amino acids. CDR3 DNA sequence: TGTGCCAGCAGTTCACCACCCGGGTGGACAGGGTTCACTGAAGCTTTCTTT. This codes for CASSSPPGWTGFTEAFF.

The rearrangement uses TRBV13 and TRBJ1-2; D is unclear. The CDR3 sequence is 16 residues long. CDR1 and CDR2 from the germline V gene are PRHDT and FYEKMQ (reference sequence). V lost 1 base and J lost 6, with 18 bases in between. CDR3 DNA sequence: TGTGCCAGCAGCTTAGTTAATGAGTTCCTCGCCCATGGCTACACCTTC. Encoded protein: CASSLVNEFLAHGYTF.

The genes are TRBV4-1 and TRBJ2-7, with 7 bases aligning to TRBD1. CDR1 MGHRA and CDR2 YSYEKL come from the germline V gene. Losses at the gene ends were 3 bases for V and 0 bases for J; bases not matched to a gene: 5. CDR3 size: 15 residues. CDR3 sequence: CASSQLQGSSYEQYF. CDR3 DNA: TGCGCCAGCAGCCAGTTACAGGGGAGCTCCTACGAGCAGTACTTC.

The chain carries TRBV6-1 and TRBJ1-1; TRBD1 might be the D (6 bases). The CDR3 has 14 amino acids. With 2 bases removed from V and 11 bases from J, the gap between germline ends came to 18 bases. CDR1 is MNHNS, CDR2 SASEGT, per germline. CDR3 protein: CASSEWSPQGRAFF. CDR3 bases: TGTGCCAGCAGTGAATGGAGCCCACAGGGCCGGGCTTTCTTT.

This clonotype was counted at least ten times. The chain joins TRBV9 to TRBJ2-1; tentative D call: TRBD2 (5 bases). CDR1 is SGDLS, CDR2 YYNGEE, per germline. The germline V and J ends were trimmed by 1 base and 1 base, with 9 bases remaining between them. CDR3 length: 15 residues. CDR3 region: CASSVLANSYNEQFF. The CDR3 nucleotides are TGTGCCAGCAGCGTATTAGCGAATTCCTACAATGAGCAGTTCTTC. The entire variable domain, with the rest obtained from reference TRBV9 and TRBJ2-1, is as follows: DSGVTQTPKHLITATGQRVTLRCSPRSGDLSVYWYQQSLDQGLQFLIQYYNGEERAKGNILERFSAQQFPDLHSELNLSSLELGDSALYFCASSVLANSYNEQFFGPGTRLTVL.

J is TRBJ2-2 and V is TRBV6-2 or TRBV6-3; the D is unclear. The CDR3 sequence is 11 residues long. CDR1 and CDR2 (germline): MNHEY, SVGEGT. The V and J ends lost 2 bases and 8 bases respectively, with 3 bases between them. CDR3 sequence: CASSYGGELFF. In DNA form, the CDR3 reads TGTGCCAGCAGTTACGGGGGGGAGCTGTTTTTT.

The CDR3 DNA sequence: TGCAGTGCTAGGGCACACACTGGGGCCAACGTCCTGACTTTC. Protein: CSARAHTGANVLTF. The V call is TRBV20-1, the J call TRBJ2-6; D not certain. This CDR3 has 14 amino acids. Trimming left V 3 bases short and J 2 bases short, with 8 bases between. Germline V gives CDR1 DFQATT, CDR2 SNEGSKA (reference sequence).